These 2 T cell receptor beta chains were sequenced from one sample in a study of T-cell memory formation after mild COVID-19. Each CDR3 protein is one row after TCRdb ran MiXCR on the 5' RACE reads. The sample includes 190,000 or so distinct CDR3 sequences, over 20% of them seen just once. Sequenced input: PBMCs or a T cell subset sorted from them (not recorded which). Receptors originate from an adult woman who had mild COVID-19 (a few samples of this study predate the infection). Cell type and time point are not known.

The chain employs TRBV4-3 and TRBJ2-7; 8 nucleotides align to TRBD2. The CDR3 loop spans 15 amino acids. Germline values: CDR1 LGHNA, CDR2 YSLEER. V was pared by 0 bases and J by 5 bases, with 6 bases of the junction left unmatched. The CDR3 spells CASSQDSGRLNEQYF. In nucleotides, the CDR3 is TGCGCCAGCAGCCAAGACAGCGGGAGACTCAACGAGCAGTACTTC.

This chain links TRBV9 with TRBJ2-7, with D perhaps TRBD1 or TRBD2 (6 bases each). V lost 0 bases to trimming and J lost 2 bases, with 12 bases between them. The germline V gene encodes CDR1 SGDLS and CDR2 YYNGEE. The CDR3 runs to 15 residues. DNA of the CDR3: TGTGCCAGCAGCGTAGAGGGGGGCCTCACCTACGAGCAGTACTTC. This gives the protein CASSVEGGLTYEQYF.